This is a list of T cell receptor beta chains from one sample in a study of blood T cell repertoires in COVID-19. Here immunoSEQ multiplex PCR was the method, and the copy in TCRdb shows in-frame clones only, minus some. Among more than 110,000 clones, 65% to 85% were seen once, and the ten largest hold 3.5% to 4.5%. Sequences were obtained from peripheral blood. Receptors originate from an older woman with acute or convalescent COVID-19. Both conserved end residues are part of each CDR3. D genes are given only for firm matches. Clone size is stated in some rows and not others, as once, few, many or a class when expanded.

>.|TRBD1|TRBJ1-6|TRBV28
CASSLETGPLGPLHF
TGTGCCAGCAGTTTAGAGACAGGGCCTCTGGGACCCCTCCACTTT
>few|.|TRBJ1-1|TRBV9
CASSTEGDTEAFF
TGTGCCAGCAGCACCGAGGGAGACACTGAAGCTTTCTTT
>.|.|TRBJ1-5|TRBV6-6
CASTHYGAGNQPQHF
TGTGCCAGCACTCACTATGGCGCGGGCAATCAGCCCCAGCATTTT
>.|.|TRBJ2-7|TRBV3-1/TRBV3-2
CASSHLTSSYEQYF
TGTGCCAGCAGCCACCTGACTAGCTCCTACGAGCAGTACTTC
>.|.|TRBJ1-5|TRBV6-5
CASSYGVSQPQHF
TGTGCCAGCAGTTACGGAGTTAGTCAGCCCCAGCATTTT
>once|TRBD1|TRBJ2-7|TRBV5-4
CASQSGTGISEQYF
TGTGCCAGCCAGTCGGGGACAGGGATCTCGGAGCAGTACTTC
>.|.|TRBJ1-6|TRBV19
CASSIVGGGDSPLHF
TGTGCCAGTAGTATAGTCGGCGGAGGAGACTCACCCCTCCACTTT
>.|.|TRBJ1-2|TRBV30
CAWSVRSGQRYGYTF
TGTGCCTGGAGTGTTCGGTCCGGACAGCGCTATGGCTACACCTTC
>.|.|TRBJ1-2|TRBV7-9
CASSPEAGYGYTF
TGTGCCAGCAGCCCCGAAGCAGGCTATGGCTACACCTTC
>once|.|TRBJ1-1|TRBV28
CASSLRQYTEAFF
TGTGCCAGCAGTTTAAGACAGTACACTGAAGCTTTCTTT
>.|TRBD2|TRBJ2-3|TRBV27
CASSLGSSGSTDTQYF
TGTGCCAGCAGTTTGGGGTCTAGCGGGAGCACAGATACGCAGTATTTT
>.|TRBD1|TRBJ1-4|TRBV30
CAWTGGAATNEKLFF
TGTGCCTGGACAGGGGGCGCGGCAACTAATGAAAAACTGTTTTTT
>few|.|TRBJ1-2|TRBV28
CASSLAANYGYTF
TGTGCCAGCAGTTTGGCAGCGAACTATGGCTACACCTTC
>.|TRBD1|TRBJ1-3|TRBV5-6
CASSFGQGARGNTIYF
TGTGCCAGCAGCTTTGGGCAGGGGGCGCGCGGAAACACCATATATTTT
>once|TRBD1|TRBJ2-5|TRBV7-9
CASRQTGSETQYF
TGTGCCAGCAGGCAGACAGGGTCGGAGACCCAGTACTTC
>.|TRBD1|TRBJ1-5|TRBV24-1
CATKGTGNNQPQHF
TGTGCCACCAAAGGGACAGGGAACAATCAGCCCCAGCATTTT
>.|.|TRBJ2-5|TRBV6-5
CATGLSQGLETQYF
TGTGCCACCGGACTATCCCAGGGTTTGGAGACCCAGTACTTC
>once|TRBD1|TRBJ2-2|TRBV11-2
CASSLRQGVGTGELFF
TGTGCCAGCAGCTTGAGACAGGGGGTCGGAACCGGGGAGCTGTTTTTT
>.|TRBD2|TRBJ2-1|TRBV18
CASSPGGTGYNEQFF
TGTGCCAGCTCACCGGGAGGGACGGGGTACAATGAGCAGTTCTTC
>.|TRBD1|TRBJ2-7|TRBV5-1
CASSALVWAGTGSPVYEQYF
TGCGCCAGCAGCGCCTTGGTTTGGGCAGGGACAGGGAGTCCAGTCTACGAGCAGTACTTC
>.|.|TRBJ2-3|TRBV9
CASSVEGTPTDTQYF
TGTGCCAGCAGCGTAGAGGGGACTCCGACAGATACGCAGTATTTT
>.|.|TRBJ2-2|TRBV12-3/TRBV12-4
CASSYRDTGELFF
TGTGCCAGCAGTTACAGGGACACCGGGGAGCTGTTTTTT
>.|.|TRBJ1-4|TRBV3-1/TRBV3-2
CASSPSGGSNEKLFF
TGTGCCAGCAGCCCCTCGGGAGGGAGCAATGAAAAACTGTTTTTT
>.|.|TRBJ2-7|TRBV5-5
CASSLAWSSYEQYF
TGTGCCAGCAGCTTGGCCTGGAGCAGCTACGAGCAGTACTTC
>.|TRBD1|TRBJ2-4|TRBV7-2
CASSFTGTGRNGLNIQYF
TGTGCCAGCAGCTTTACCGGGACAGGGCGAAATGGACTAAACATTCAGTACTTC
>.|TRBD1|TRBJ2-5|TRBV7-3
CASSSDRGETQYF
TGTGCCAGCAGCTCGGACAGGGGTGAGACCCAGTACTTC
>once|TRBD2|TRBJ2-1|TRBV19
CASNPSGRPNEQFF
TGTGCCAGTAATCCTAGCGGGAGGCCCAATGAGCAGTTCTTC
>.|TRBD1|TRBJ2-3|TRBV24-1
CATSEIGTGSSTDTQYF
TGTGCCACCAGTGAAATCGGGACAGGGAGCAGCACAGATACGCAGTATTTT
>once|.|TRBJ1-1|TRBV6-6
CASSGSFLNTEAFF
TGTGCCAGCAGTGGCTCCTTCTTGAACACTGAAGCTTTCTTT
>.|.|TRBJ1-6|TRBV18
CASSPQDFGTPLHF
TGTGCCAGCTCACCTCAGGACTTTGGGACACCCCTCCACTTT
>once|.|TRBJ1-2|TRBV3-1/TRBV3-2
CASSHTGNYGYTF
TGTGCCAGCAGCCACACAGGAAACTATGGCTACACCTTC
>.|TRBD2|TRBJ2-1|TRBV11-3
CASSPTGGGSGSVIGNEQFF
TGTGCCAGCAGCCCCACCGGGGGGGGAAGCGGGAGTGTTATAGGAAATGAGCAGTTCTTC
>.|TRBD1|TRBJ1-2|TRBV6-6
CASRTGSLGYGYTF
TGTGCCTCGAGGACAGGTTCGCTGGGCTATGGCTACACCTTC
>.|TRBD2|TRBJ2-7|TRBV9
CASSVHREGGLREQYF
TGTGCCAGCAGCGTACACCGGGAGGGCGGTTTACGCGAGCAGTACTTC
>.|TRBD1|TRBJ2-1|TRBV11-1
CASSDNEQGYNEQFF
TGTGCCAGCAGCGATAACGAACAGGGGTACAATGAGCAGTTCTTC
>.|TRBD1|TRBJ1-2|TRBV3-1/TRBV3-2
CASSRGQVFNYGYTF
TGTGCCAGCAGCCGTGGACAGGTTTTTAACTATGGCTACACCTTC
>.|TRBD1|TRBJ2-7|TRBV18
CASSPMGQGTYEQYF
TGTGCCAGCTCACCAATGGGACAGGGGACCTACGAGCAGTACTTC
>.|.|TRBJ2-7|TRBV2
CASSESYSYYEQYF
TGTGCCAGCAGTGAATCGTACAGCTACTACGAGCAGTACTTC
>.|TRBD2|TRBJ2-7|TRBV18
CASSPVSSGAQSYEQYF
TGTGCCAGCTCCCCTGTCTCTAGCGGGGCACAATCTTACGAGCAGTACTTC
>once|.|TRBJ2-1|TRBV27
CASSSYRDNYNEQFF
TGTGCCAGCAGTTCCTACCGGGACAACTACAATGAGCAGTTCTTC
>.|.|TRBJ2-3|TRBV9
CASSVGQVSTDTQYF
TGTGCCAGCAGCGTAGGACAGGTCAGCACAGATACGCAGTATTTT
>few|TRBD2|TRBJ2-1|TRBV9
CASSPTGLAGTSYNEQFF
TGTGCCAGCAGCCCCACGGGACTAGCGGGAACCTCCTACAATGAGCAGTTCTTC
>.|.|TRBJ1-6|TRBV2
CASSRGYDSPLHF
TGTGCCAGCAGCAGGGGCTACGATTCACCCCTCCACTTT
>.|.|TRBJ1-5|TRBV2
CASSQEIVNQPQHF
TGTGCCAGCAGTCAGGAAATAGTCAATCAGCCCCAGCATTTT
>.|TRBD1|TRBJ1-1|TRBV13
CASSPRDSIVEAFF
TGTGCCAGCAGCCCCCGGGACAGTATCGTCGAAGCTTTCTTT
>once|.|TRBJ1-2|TRBV6-1
CASSEAGRGTYGYTF
TGTGCCAGCAGTGAAGCTGGCAGGGGAACCTATGGCTACACCTTC
>.|.|TRBJ1-1|TRBV28
CASMRMNTEAFF
TGTGCCAGCATGCGCATGAACACTGAAGCTTTCTTT
>.|.|TRBJ1-6|TRBV11-2
CASSLEGGASPLHF
TGTGCCAGCAGCTTAGAGGGGGGGGCTTCACCCCTCCACTTT
>.|.|TRBJ2-7|TRBV24-1
CATSDLGRGDEQYF
TGTGCCACCAGTGACCTCGGCAGGGGCGACGAGCAGTACTTC
>.|.|TRBJ1-5|TRBV7-2
CASRLSGGQPQHF
TGTGCCAGCAGACTCTCCGGAGGACAGCCCCAGCATTTT
>few|.|TRBJ1-3|TRBV29-1
CSARIAGNTIYF
TGCAGCGCCCGCATAGCCGGAAACACCATATATTTT
>.|.|TRBJ2-7|TRBV27
CASSLRESYEQYF
TGTGCCAGCAGTTTAAGAGAATCCTACGAGCAGTACTTC
>.|TRBD2|TRBJ2-7|TRBV7-2
CASSLVSSGGSSYEQYF
TGTGCCAGCAGCTTAGTCTCTAGCGGGGGGAGCTCCTACGAGCAGTACTTC
>.|.|TRBJ2-7|TRBV7-8
CASSLGVGARHGSYEQYF
TGTGCCAGCAGCTTAGGGGTGGGCGCGCGACACGGTTCCTACGAGCAGTACTTC
>.|TRBD1|TRBJ1-2|TRBV24-1
CATQGASDYGYTF
TGTGCCACCCAGGGGGCATCGGACTATGGCTACACCTTC